Below, 8 T cell receptor beta chains from the same sample are listed, as sequenced in a study of shared clonotypes between healthy human individuals. Data came from immunoSEQ multiplex PCR; TCRdb stores just in-frame clones and leaves some out. The table has 2 million to 3 million clones, approximately 90% seen once. Sequenced input: naive CD4+ T cells sorted from blood. Subset in this sample: CD45RA+ positively selected. These TCRs come from a man between 18 and 35 years old in good health.

The V gene is TRBV7-3, the J gene TRBJ2-7; D possibly matches TRBD1 or TRBD2 (5 bases each). The CDR3 totals 14 residues. The V gene lost 2 bases and the J gene lost 4 bases, with 12 bases spanning the gap. The germline V gene encodes CDR1 SGHTA and CDR2 FQGTGA. The DNA of the CDR3 is TGTGCCAGCAGCTTACAGGGCGGGCTTTACGAGCAGTACTTC. Translating it yields CASSLQGGLYEQYF.

This chain connects TRBV5-1 to TRBJ2-7, with 12 bases aligning to TRBD2. This CDR3 has 15 residues. With V trimmed by 4 bases and J by 4 bases, 6 bases remained unmatched. In germline, CDR1 is SGHRS, CDR2 YFSETQ. The DNA for the CDR3 is TGCGCCAGCAGCAGGACTAGCGGGACGGGTTACGAGCAGTACTTC. Translated: CASSRTSGTGYEQYF.

The chain joins TRBV5-6 to TRBJ2-3, with unresolved D. CDR1 is SGHDT and CDR2 is YYEEEE in the germline V gene. CDR3 size: 15 residues. V was cut by 7 bases and J by 1 base, with 16 bases left in between. DNA for the CDR3: TGTGCCAGCTTCATGGGGAAAAGGGGCACAGATACGCAGTATTTT. Translated, it gives CASFMGKRGTDTQYF.

In its sample, this clone was seen a few times. The chain combines TRBV14 with TRBJ1-6; the match to TRBD1 covers 9 bases. V shed 4 bases, J shed 9 bases, and the junction held 7 bases outside the gene matches. Per germline, CDR1 SGHDN and CDR2 FVKESK. CDR3 length: 15 amino acids. CDR3: CASSLGTGISSPLHF. DNA of the CDR3: TGTGCCAGCAGCCTGGGGACAGGGATAAGTTCACCCCTCCACTTT.

The rearrangement joins TRBV6-1 to TRBJ2-7, with D perhaps assigned TRBD1 or TRBD2 (6 bases each). Per the germline V gene, CDR1 is MNHNS and CDR2 is SASEGT. The CDR3 runs 16 residues. The V gene lost 1 base and the J gene lost 1 base, with 14 bases spanning the gap. The CDR3 coding sequence is TGTGCCAGCAGTGAAGAAGGGGGGATAGATTCCTACGAGCAGTACTTC. Encoded protein: CASSEEGGIDSYEQYF.

The CDR3 DNA sequence: TGTGCCAGTAGTAGAACGGGACAGGGGAATGAGCAGTTCTTC. Protein sequence: CASSRTGQGNEQFF. The chain combines TRBV19 with TRBJ2-1, with 10 bases matching TRBD1. Germline CDR1 LNHDA, CDR2 SQIVND (reference sequence). The CDR3 runs 14 residues. With V trimmed by 4 bases and J by 7 bases, 4 bases remained unmatched.

The chain has TRBV19 and TRBJ2-3; possible D gene TRBD2, 7 bases. The ends were cut back, 4 bases at V and 3 bases at J, with 17 bases in the middle. The CDR3 extends over 16 amino acids. Germline CDR1 LNHDA, CDR2 SQIVND (reference sequence). The CDR3 DNA reads as TGTGCCAGTAGTACTCACGGGAAGGGGGGGACAGATACGCAGTATTTT. Protein product: CASSTHGKGGTDTQYF.

The genes are TRBV6-5 and TRBJ2-2; D is undetermined. CDR1 is MNHEY and CDR2 is SVGAGI in the germline V gene. This CDR3 comprises 15 residues. V shed 4 bases and J shed 5 bases, with 14 bases lying between them. The CDR3 bases are TGTGCCAGCAGTTCGCAGGAGCTTGGGACCGGGGAGCTGTTTTTT. It translates to CASSSQELGTGELFF.